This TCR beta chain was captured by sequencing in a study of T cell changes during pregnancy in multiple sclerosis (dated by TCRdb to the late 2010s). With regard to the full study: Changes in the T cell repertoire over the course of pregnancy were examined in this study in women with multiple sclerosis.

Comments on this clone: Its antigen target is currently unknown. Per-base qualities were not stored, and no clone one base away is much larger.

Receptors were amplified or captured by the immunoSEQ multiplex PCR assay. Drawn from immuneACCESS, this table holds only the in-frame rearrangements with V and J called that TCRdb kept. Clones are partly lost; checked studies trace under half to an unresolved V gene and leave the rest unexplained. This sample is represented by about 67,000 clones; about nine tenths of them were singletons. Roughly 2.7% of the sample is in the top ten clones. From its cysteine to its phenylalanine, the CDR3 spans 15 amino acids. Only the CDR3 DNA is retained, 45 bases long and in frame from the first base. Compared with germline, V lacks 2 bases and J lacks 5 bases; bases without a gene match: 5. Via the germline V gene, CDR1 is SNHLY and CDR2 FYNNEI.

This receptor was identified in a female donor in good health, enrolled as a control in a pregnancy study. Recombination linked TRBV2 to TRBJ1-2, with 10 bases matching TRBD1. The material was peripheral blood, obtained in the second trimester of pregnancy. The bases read TGTGCCAGCAGTGAACAGGGACAGGGGCCGTATGGCTACACCTTC. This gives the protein CASSEQGQGPYGYTF.